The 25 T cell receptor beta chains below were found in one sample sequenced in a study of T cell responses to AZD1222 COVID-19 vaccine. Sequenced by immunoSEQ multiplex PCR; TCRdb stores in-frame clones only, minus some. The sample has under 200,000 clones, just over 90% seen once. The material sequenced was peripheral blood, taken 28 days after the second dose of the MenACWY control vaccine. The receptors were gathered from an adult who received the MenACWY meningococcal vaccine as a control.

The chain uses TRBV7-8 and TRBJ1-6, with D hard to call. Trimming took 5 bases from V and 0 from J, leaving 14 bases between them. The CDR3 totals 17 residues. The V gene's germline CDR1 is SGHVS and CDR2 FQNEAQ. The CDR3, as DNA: TGTGCCAGCAGCCCGCAGGCCACTAGCTCCTATAATTCACCCCTCCACTTT. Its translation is CASSPQATSSYNSPLHF.

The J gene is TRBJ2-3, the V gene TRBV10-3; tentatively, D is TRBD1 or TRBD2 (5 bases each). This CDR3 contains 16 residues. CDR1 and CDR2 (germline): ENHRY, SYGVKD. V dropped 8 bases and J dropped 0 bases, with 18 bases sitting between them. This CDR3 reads CAISLAGTVSTDTQYF. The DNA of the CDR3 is TGTGCCATCTCCCTGGCCGGGACGGTGAGCACAGATACGCAGTATTTT.

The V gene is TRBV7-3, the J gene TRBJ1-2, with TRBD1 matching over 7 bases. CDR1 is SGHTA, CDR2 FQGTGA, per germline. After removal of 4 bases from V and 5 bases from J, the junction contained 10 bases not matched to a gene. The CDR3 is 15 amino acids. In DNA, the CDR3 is TGTGCCAGCAGCTCCAACAGGGGCGTCGTTTATGGCTACACCTTC. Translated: CASSSNRGVVYGYTF.

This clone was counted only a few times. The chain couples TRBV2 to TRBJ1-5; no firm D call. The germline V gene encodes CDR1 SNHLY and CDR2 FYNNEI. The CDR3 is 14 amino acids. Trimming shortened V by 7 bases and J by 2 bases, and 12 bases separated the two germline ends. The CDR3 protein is CASNRERGNQPQHF. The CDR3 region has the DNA TGTGCCAGCAATCGGGAAAGGGGCAATCAGCCCCAGCATTTT.

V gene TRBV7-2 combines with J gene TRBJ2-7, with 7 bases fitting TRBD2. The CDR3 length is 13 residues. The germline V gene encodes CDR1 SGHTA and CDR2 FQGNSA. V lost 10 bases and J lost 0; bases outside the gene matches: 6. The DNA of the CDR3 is TGTGCCATACTGGGAGGGCTCTCCTACGAGCAGTACTTC. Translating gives CAILGGLSYEQYF.

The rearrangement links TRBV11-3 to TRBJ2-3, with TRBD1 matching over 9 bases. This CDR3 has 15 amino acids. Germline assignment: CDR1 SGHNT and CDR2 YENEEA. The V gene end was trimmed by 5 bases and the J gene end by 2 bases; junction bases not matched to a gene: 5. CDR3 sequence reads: CASSPRTGATDTQYF. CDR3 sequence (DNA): TGTGCCAGCAGCCCCAGGACAGGGGCCACAGATACGCAGTATTTT. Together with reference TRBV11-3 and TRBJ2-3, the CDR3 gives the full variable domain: EAGVVQSPRYKIIEKKQPVAFWCNPISGHNTLYWYLQNLGQGPELLIRYENEEAVDDSQLPKDRFSAERLKGVDSTLKIQPAELGDSAVYLCASSPRTGATDTQYFGPGTRLTVL.

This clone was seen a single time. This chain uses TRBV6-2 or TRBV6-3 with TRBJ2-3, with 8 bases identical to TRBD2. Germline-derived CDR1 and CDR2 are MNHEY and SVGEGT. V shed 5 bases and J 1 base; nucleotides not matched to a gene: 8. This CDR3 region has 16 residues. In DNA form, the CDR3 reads TGTGCCAGCAGTCACGGGGGGGAGCCCGGCACAGATACGCAGTATTTT. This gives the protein CASSHGGEPGTDTQYF.

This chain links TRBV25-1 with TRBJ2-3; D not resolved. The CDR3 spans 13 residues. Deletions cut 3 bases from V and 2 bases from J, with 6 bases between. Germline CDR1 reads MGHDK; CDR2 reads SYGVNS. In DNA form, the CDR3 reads TGTGCCAGCAGTGACCGAACCACAGATACGCAGTATTTT. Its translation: CASSDRTTDTQYF.

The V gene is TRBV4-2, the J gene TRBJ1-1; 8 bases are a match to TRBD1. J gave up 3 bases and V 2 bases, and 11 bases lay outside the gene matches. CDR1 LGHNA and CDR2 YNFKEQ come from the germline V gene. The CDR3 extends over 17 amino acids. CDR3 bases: TGTGCCAGCAGCCAAACCGACAGGGGCCCCCCAGACACTGAAGCTTTCTTT. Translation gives CASSQTDRGPPDTEAFF.

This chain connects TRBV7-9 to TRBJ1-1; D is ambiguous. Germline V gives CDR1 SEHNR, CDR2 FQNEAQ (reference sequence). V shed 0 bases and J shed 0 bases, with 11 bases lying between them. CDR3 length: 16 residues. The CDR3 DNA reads TGTGCCAGCAGCTTAGCGCTCTCGGGATTGAACACTGAAGCTTTCTTT. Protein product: CASSLALSGLNTEAFF.

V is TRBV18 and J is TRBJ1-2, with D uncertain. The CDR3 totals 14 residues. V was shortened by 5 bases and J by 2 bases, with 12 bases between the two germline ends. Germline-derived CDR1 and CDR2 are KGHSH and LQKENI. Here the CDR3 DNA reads TGTGCCAGCTCAGGAAAAGGGCGGAACTATGGCTACACCTTC. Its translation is CASSGKGRNYGYTF.

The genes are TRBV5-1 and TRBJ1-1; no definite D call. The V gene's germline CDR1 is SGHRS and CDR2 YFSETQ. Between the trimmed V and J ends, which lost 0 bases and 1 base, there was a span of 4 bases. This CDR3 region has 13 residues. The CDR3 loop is CASSLAWNTEAFF. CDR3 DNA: TGCGCCAGCAGCTTGGCGTGGAACACTGAAGCTTTCTTT. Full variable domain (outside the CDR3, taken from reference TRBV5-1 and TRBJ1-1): KAGVTQTPRYLIKTRGQQVTLSCSPISGHRSVSWYQQTPGQGLQFLFEYFSETQRNKGNFPGRFSGRQFSNSRSEMNVSTLELGDSALYLCASSLAWNTEAFFGQGTRLTVV.

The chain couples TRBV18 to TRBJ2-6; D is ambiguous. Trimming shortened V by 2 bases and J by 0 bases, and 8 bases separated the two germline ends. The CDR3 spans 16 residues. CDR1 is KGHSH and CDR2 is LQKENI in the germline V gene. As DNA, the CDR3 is TGTGCCAGCTCACCAGGGATGGCCTCTGGGGCCAACGTCCTGACTTTC. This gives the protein CASSPGMASGANVLTF.

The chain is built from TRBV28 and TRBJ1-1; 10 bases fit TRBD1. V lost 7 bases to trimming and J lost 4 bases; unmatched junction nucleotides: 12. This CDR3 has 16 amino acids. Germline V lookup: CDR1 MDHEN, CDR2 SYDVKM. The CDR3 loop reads CASNPGQGYGVTEAFF. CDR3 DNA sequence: TGTGCCAGCAACCCGGGACAGGGGTACGGGGTCACTGAAGCTTTCTTT.

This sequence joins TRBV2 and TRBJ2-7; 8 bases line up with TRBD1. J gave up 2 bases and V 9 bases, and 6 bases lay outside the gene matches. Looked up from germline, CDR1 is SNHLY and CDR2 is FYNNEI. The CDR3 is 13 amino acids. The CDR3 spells CASGQGPAYEQYF. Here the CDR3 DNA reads TGTGCCAGTGGACAGGGACCGGCCTACGAGCAGTACTTC.

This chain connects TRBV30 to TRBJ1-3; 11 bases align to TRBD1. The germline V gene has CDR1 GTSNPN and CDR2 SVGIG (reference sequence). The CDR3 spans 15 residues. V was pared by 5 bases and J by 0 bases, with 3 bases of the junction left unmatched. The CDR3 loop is CAWGTGGISGNTIYF. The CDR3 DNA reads TGTGCCTGGGGGACAGGGGGAATCTCTGGAAACACCATATATTTT. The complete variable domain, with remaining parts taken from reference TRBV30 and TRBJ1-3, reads SQTIHQWPATLVQPVGSPLSLECTVEGTSNPNLYWYRQAAGRGLQLLFYSVGIGQISSEVPQNLSASRPQDRQFILSSKKLLLSDSGFYLCAWGTGGISGNTIYFGEGSWLTVV.

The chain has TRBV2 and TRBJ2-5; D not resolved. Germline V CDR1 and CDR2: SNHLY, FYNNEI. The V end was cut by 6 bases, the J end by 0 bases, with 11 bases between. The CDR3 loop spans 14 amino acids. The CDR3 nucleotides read TGTGCCAGCAGCCCCCGGACGGACCAAGAGACCCAGTACTTC. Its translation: CASSPRTDQETQYF.

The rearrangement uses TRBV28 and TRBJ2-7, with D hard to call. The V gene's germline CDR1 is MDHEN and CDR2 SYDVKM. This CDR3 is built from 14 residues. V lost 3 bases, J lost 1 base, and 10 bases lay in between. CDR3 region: CASSFPLKSYEQYF. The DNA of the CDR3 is TGTGCCAGCAGTTTTCCCCTAAAATCCTACGAGCAGTACTTC. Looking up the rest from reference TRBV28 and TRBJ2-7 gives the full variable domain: DVKVTQSSRYLVKRTGEKVFLECVQDMDHENMFWYRQDPGLGLRLIYFSYDVKMKEKGDIPEGYSVSREKKERFSLILESASTNQTSMYLCASSFPLKSYEQYFGPGTRLTVT.

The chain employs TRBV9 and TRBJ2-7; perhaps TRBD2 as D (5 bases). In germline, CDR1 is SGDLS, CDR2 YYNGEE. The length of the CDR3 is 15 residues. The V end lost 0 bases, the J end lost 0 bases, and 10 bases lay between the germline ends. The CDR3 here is CASSVGEWGSYEQYF. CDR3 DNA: TGTGCCAGCAGCGTAGGGGAGTGGGGCTCCTACGAGCAGTACTTC.

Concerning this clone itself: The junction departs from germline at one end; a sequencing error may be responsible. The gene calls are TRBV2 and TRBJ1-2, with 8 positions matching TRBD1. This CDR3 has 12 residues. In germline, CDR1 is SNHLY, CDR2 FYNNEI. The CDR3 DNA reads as TGTGCGAGCAAGGACAGGGCCTATGGCTACACCTTC. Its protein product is CASKDRAYGYTF.

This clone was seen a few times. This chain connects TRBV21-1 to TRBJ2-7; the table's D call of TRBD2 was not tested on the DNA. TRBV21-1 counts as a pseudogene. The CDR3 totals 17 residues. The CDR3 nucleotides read TGTGCCAGCAGCCCCTCGAGGGAGGGTAGAGACTCGATTGAGCAGTACTTC. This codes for CASSPSREGRDSIEQYF.

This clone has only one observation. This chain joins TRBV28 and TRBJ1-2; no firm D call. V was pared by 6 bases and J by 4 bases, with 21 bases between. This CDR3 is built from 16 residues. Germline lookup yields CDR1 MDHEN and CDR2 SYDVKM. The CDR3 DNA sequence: TGTGCCAGCAGACATAAAATTCCGATCCTTGGCTATGGCTACACCTTC. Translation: CASRHKIPILGYGYTF.

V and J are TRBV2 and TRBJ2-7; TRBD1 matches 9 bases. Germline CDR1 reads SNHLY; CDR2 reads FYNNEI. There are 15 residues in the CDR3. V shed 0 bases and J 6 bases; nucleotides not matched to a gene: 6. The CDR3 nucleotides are TGTGCCAGCAGTGAAGCCTCGGGACAGGGTACCGAGCAGTACTTC. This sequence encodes CASSEASGQGTEQYF. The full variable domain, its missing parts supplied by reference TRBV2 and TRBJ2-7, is EPEVTQTPSHQVTQMGQEVILRCVPISNHLYFYWYRQILGQKVEFLVSFYNNEISEKSEIFDDQFSVERPDGSNFTLKIRSTKLEDSAMYFCASSEASGQGTEQYFGPGTRLTVT.

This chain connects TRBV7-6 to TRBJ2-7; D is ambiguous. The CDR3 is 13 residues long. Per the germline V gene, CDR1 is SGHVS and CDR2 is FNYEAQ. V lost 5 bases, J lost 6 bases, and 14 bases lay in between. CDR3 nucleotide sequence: TGTGCCAGCAGCAGCACAGTTTCTGGCGAGCAGTACTTC. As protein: CASSSTVSGEQYF.

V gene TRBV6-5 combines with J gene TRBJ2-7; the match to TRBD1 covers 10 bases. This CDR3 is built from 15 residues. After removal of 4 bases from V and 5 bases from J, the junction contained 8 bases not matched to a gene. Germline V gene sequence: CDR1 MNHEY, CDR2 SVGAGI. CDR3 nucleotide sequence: TGTGCCAGCAGTTTAGCGGGACAGGGGATCAACGAGCAGTACTTC. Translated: CASSLAGQGINEQYF.